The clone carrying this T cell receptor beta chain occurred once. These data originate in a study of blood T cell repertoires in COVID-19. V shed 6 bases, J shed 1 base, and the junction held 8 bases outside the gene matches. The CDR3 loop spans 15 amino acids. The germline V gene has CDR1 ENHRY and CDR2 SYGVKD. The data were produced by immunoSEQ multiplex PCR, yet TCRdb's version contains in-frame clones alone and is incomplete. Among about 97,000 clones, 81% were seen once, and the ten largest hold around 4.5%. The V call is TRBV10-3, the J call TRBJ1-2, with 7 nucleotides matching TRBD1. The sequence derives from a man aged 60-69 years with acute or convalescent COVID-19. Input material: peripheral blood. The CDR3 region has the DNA TGTGCCATCAGCGAACTAAGACAGGGTAACTATGGCTACACCTTC. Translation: CAISELRQGNYGYTF.